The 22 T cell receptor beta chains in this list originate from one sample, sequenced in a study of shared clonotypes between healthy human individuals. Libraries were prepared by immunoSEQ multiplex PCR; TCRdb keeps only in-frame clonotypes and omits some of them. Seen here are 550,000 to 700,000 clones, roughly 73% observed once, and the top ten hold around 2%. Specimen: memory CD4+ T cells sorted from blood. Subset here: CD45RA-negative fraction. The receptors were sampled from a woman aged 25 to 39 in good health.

The CDR3, as DNA: TGTGCCTGGGACACAGGCTACTCCTACGAGCAGTACTTC. This encodes CAWDTGYSYEQYF. The V gene is TRBV30, the J gene TRBJ2-7, with a possible D match to TRBD1 (5 bases). Trimming left V 5 bases short and J 0 bases short, with 11 bases between. CDR1 and CDR2 (germline): GTSNPN, SVGIG (reference sequence). The length of the CDR3 is 13 residues.

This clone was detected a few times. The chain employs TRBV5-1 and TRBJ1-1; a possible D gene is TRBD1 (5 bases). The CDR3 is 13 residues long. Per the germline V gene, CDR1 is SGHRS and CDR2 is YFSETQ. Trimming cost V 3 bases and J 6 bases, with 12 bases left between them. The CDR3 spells CASSWDLGSEAFF. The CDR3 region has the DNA TGCGCCAGCAGCTGGGACCTCGGTTCTGAAGCTTTCTTT.

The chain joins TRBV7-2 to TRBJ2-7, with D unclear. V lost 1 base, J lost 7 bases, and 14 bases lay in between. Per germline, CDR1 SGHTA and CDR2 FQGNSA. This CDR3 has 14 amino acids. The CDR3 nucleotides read TGTGCCAGCAGCTTAGGCTCCGCGGTGGGAGAGCAGTACTTC. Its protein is CASSLGSAVGEQYF. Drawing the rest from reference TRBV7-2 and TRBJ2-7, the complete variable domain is GAGVSQSPSNKVTEKGKDVELRCDPISGHTALYWYRQSLGQGLEFLIYFQGNSAPDKSGLPSDRFSAERTGGSVSTLTIQRTQQEDSAVYLCASSLGSAVGEQYFGPGTRLTVT.

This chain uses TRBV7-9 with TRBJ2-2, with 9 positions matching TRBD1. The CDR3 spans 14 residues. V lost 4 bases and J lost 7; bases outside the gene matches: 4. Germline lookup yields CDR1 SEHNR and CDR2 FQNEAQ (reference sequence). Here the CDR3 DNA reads TGTGCCAGCAGCTCACAGGGGGCCATCGGGGAGCTGTTTTTT. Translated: CASSSQGAIGELFF.

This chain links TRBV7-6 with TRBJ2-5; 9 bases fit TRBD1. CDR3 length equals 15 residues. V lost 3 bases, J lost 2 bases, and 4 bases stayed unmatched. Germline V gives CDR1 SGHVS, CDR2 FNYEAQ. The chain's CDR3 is CASSLGDRGQETQYF. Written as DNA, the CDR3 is TGTGCCAGCAGCTTGGGAGACAGGGGGCAAGAGACCCAGTACTTC.

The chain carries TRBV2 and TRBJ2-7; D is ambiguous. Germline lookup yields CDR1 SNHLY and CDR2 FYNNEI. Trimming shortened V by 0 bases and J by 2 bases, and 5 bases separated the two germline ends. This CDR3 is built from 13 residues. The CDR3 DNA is TGTGCCAGCAGTGAAGCCTATACCTACGAGCAGTACTTC. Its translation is CASSEAYTYEQYF.

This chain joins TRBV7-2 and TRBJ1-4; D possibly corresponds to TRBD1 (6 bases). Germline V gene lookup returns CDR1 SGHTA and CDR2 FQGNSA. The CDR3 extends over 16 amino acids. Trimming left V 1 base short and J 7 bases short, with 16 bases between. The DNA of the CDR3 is TGTGCCAGCAGCTTAGGTGGCACAGGGTGGAGTGAAAAACTGTTTTTT. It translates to CASSLGGTGWSEKLFF.

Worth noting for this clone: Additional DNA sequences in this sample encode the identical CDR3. CDR3 region: CATSRDVSGNTIYF. Written as DNA, the CDR3 is TGTGCCACCAGCAGAGATGTTTCTGGAAACACCATATATTTT. J is TRBJ1-3 and V is TRBV15, with unresolved D. The V gene's germline CDR1 is LNHNV and CDR2 YYDKDF (reference sequence). V was pared by 0 bases and J by 1 base, with 4 bases between. CDR3 size: 14 residues.

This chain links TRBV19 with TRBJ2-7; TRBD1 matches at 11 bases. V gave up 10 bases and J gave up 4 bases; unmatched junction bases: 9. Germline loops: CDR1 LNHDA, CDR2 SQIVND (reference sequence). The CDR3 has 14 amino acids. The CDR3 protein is CATATGTGGYEQYF. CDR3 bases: TGTGCCACCGCAACCGGGACAGGGGGTTACGAGCAGTACTTC.

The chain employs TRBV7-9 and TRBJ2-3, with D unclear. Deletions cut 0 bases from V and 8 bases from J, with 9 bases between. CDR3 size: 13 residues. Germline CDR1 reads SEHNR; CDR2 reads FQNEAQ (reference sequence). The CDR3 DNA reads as TGTGCCAGCAGCTTAGCCTCTACCGCTACGCAGTATTTT. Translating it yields CASSLASTATQYF. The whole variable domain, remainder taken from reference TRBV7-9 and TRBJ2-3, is DTGVSQNPRHKITKRGQNVTFRCDPISEHNRLYWYRQTLGQGPEFLTYFQNEAQLEKSRLLSDRFSAERPKGSFSTLEIQRTEQGDSAMYLCASSLASTATQYFGPGTRLTVL.

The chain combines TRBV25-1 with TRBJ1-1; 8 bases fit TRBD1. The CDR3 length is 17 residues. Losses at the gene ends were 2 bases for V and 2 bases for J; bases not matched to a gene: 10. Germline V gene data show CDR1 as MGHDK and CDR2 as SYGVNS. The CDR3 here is CASSEGTTGTGNTEAFF. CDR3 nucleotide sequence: TGTGCCAGCAGTGAAGGTACGACCGGGACAGGTAACACTGAAGCTTTCTTT.

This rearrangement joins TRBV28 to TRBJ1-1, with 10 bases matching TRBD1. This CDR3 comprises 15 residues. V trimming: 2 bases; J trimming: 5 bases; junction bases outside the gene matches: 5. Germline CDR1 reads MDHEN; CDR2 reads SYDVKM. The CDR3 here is CASSLPDRGRTEAFF. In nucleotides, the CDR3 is TGTGCCAGCAGTTTACCTGACAGGGGGCGAACTGAAGCTTTCTTT.

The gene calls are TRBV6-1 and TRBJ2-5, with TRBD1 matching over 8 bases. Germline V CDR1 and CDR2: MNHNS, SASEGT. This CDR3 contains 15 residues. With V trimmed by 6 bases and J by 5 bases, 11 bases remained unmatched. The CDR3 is CASSVRTGGWETQYF. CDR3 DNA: TGTGCCAGCAGCGTGCGCACAGGGGGTTGGGAGACCCAGTACTTC.

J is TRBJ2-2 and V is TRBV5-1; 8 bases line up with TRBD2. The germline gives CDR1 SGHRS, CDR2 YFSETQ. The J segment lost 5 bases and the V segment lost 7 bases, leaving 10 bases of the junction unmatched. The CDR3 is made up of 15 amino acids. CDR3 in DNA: TGCGCCAGCTTTAAAAGCGGGAGCGGGACCGGGGAGCTGTTTTTT. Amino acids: CASFKSGSGTGELFF.

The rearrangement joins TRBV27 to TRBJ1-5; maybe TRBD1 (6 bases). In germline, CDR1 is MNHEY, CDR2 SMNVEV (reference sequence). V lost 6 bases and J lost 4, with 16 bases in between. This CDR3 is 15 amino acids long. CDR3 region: CASSEHLQGNQPQHF. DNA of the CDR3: TGTGCCAGCAGCGAGCACCTACAGGGAAATCAGCCCCAGCATTTT.

DNA for the CDR3: TGTGCCTGGAGTGTACTCCGGACAGGGGCTGAAAAACTGTTTTTT. As protein: CAWSVLRTGAEKLFF. The chain couples TRBV30 to TRBJ1-4, with 9 positions matching TRBD1. The CDR3 is 15 amino acids. Germline V gives CDR1 GTSNPN, CDR2 SVGIG (reference sequence). V gave up 0 bases and J gave up 7 bases; unmatched junction bases: 6.

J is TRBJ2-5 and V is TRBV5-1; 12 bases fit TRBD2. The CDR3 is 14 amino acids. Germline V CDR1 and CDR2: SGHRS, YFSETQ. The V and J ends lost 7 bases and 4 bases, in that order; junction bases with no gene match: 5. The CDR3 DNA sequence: TGCGCCAGCGCCGGACTAGCGGGAAGAGAGACCCAGTACTTC. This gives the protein CASAGLAGRETQYF.

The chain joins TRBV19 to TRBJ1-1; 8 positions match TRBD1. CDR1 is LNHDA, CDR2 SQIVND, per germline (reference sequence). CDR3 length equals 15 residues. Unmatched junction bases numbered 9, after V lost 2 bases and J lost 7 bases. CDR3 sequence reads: CASSIIGTGRSEAFF. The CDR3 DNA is TGTGCCAGTAGTATAATCGGGACAGGTCGGAGTGAAGCTTTCTTT.

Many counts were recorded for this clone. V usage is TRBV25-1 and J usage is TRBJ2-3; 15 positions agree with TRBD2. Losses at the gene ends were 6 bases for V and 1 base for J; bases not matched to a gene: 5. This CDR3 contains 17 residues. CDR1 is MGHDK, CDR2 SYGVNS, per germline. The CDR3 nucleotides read TGTGCCAGCAGCGGACTAGCGGGAGGGCTTGGCACAGATACGCAGTATTTT. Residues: CASSGLAGGLGTDTQYF.

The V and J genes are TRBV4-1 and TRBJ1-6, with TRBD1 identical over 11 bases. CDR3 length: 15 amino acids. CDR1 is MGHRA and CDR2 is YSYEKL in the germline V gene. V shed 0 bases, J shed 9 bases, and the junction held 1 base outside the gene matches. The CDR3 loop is CASSQEGTGGSPLHF. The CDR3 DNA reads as TGCGCCAGCAGCCAAGAAGGGACAGGGGGTTCACCCCTCCACTTT.

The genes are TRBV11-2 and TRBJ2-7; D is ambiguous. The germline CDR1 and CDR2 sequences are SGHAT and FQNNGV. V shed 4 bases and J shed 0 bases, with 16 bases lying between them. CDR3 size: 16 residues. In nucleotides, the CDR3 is TGTGCCAGCAGCTCTCAAATTGATCTAAGCTCCTACGAGCAGTACTTC. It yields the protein CASSSQIDLSSYEQYF.

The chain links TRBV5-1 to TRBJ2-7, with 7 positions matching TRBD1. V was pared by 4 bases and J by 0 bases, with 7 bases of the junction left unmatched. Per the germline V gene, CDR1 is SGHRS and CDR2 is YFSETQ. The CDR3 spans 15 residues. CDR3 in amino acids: CASSRDSGVSYEQYF. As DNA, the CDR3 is TGCGCCAGCAGCCGGGACAGTGGGGTCTCCTACGAGCAGTACTTC.